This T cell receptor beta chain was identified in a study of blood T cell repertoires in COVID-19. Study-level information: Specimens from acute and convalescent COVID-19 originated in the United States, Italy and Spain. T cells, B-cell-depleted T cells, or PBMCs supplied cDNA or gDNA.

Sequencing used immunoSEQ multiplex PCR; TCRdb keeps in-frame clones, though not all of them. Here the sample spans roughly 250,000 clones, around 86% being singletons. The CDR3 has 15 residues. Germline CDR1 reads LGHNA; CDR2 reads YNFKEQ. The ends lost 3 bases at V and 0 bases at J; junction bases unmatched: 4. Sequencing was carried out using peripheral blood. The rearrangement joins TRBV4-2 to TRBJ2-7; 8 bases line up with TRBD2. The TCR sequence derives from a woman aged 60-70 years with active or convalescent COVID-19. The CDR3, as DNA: TGTGCCAGCAGCCAGGGACTAGGGAGCTCCTACGAGCAGTACTTC. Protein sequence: CASSQGLGSSYEQYF.